These 2 T cell receptor beta chains were all obtained from the same sample, sequenced in a study of Graves' ophthalmopathy and Graves' hyperthyroidism. RNA transcripts yielded amplified TCR beta CDR3 regions. Amplification began with first-round RT-PCR using HTBI primers, then second-round multiplex PCR was performed. TCRdb used MiXCR to reprocess the multiplex PCR reads, holding one entry per CDR3 protein. This table holds 200,000 to 250,000 distinct CDR3 sequences, around 45% found once. The sequenced sample was peripheral blood. The source of these receptors is an adult man with Graves' ophthalmopathy.

In its sample, this clonotype was seen a few times. The CDR3, as DNA: TGTGCCAGCAGTTTAGGCCAGGGTAATCCTGGGGCCAACGTCCTGACTTTC. This translates into CASSLGQGNPGANVLTF. This chain uses TRBV12-3 or TRBV12-4 with TRBJ2-6; D possibly corresponds to TRBD1 (5 bases). The CDR3 runs to 17 residues. Trimming removed 1 base at V and 2 bases at J, with 12 bases between.

This clonotype was picked up a small number of times. This chain joins TRBV2 and TRBJ1-5, with D hard to call. Per germline, CDR1 SNHLY and CDR2 FYNNEI. The V end lost 5 bases, the J end lost 6 bases, and 8 bases lay between the germline ends. There are 12 residues in the CDR3. For the CDR3, the DNA is TGTGCCAGCAGTAATTGGGGTCAGCCCCAGCATTTT. It is translated as CASSNWGQPQHF.